One and the same sample provided the 16 T cell receptor beta chains below, sequenced in a study of blood T cells in healthy people across ages. Sample-barcoded 5' priming and a J-beta primer mix drove a second PCR of about 6 to 12 cycles. TCRdb passed the 5' RACE reads through MiXCR, listing each CDR3 protein once. The sample consists of more than 600,000 distinct CDR3 sequences, approximately 25% of them appearing once. A further study also used this sample, focusing on T cells of mothers and their children.

The sample consisted of blood. These receptors all come from a boy aged 5-17 years in good health.

This clonotype was detected only a few times. The CDR3 bases are TGTGCCAGCAGCCCGAGGGCGGCTTCCTACGAGCAGTACTTC. It specifies CASSPRAASYEQYF. The genes are TRBV13 and TRBJ2-7; D may be TRBD2 (5 bases). The V and J ends lost 5 bases and 1 base respectively, with 12 bases between them. Germline CDR1 PRHDT, CDR2 FYEKMQ (reference sequence). This CDR3 spans 14 amino acids.

This clonotype was counted a few times. The chain has TRBV5-1 and TRBJ2-3, with D possibly matching TRBD1 (6 bases). Germline V gives CDR1 SGHRS, CDR2 YFSETQ. The CDR3 loop spans 12 amino acids. The germline V and J ends were trimmed by 8 bases and 1 base, with 8 bases remaining between them. CDR3 amino acids: CARRGCTDTQYF. The CDR3, as DNA: TGCGCCAGGAGGGGGTGCACAGATACGCAGTATTTT.

CDR3 in amino acids: CASSGDIRNNSPLHF. The CDR3 coding sequence is TGCGCCAGCAGCGGGGACATAAGGAATAATTCACCCCTCCACTTT. The rearrangement uses TRBV5-1 and TRBJ1-6; D might be TRBD1 (6 bases). V was shortened by 4 bases and J by 5 bases, with 13 bases between the two germline ends. The V gene's germline CDR1 is SGHRS and CDR2 YFSETQ. The CDR3 covers 15 residues.

This rearrangement joins TRBV7-2 to TRBJ2-7; 8 nucleotides match TRBD2. The junction had 8 bases not matched to a gene; V was cut back by 1 base and J by 0 bases. Germline V lookup: CDR1 SGHTA, CDR2 FQGNSA. The CDR3 totals 17 residues. For the CDR3, the DNA is TGTGCCAGCAGCTTAGAGAATAGCGGGATTACCTCCTACGAGCAGTACTTC. Its translation is CASSLENSGITSYEQYF.

This clonotype has only a few counts. The chain carries TRBV6-2 or TRBV6-3 and TRBJ2-7, with D hard to call. The CDR3 is 15 amino acids. V was shortened by 4 bases and J by 3 bases, with 16 bases between the two germline ends. In germline, CDR1 is MNHEY, CDR2 SVGEGT. The CDR3 sequence is CASSSTRTNFYEQYF. The CDR3 DNA reads as TGTGCCAGCAGTTCAACTCGTACCAACTTCTACGAGCAGTACTTC.

The J gene is TRBJ1-1, the V gene TRBV6-5; no clear D gene. Germline values: CDR1 MNHEY, CDR2 SVGAGI. The CDR3 is made up of 14 amino acids. The V end lost 5 bases, the J end lost 1 base, and 11 bases lay between the germline ends. CDR3 in DNA: TGTGCCAGCAGTGTGAGACTTGAGAACACTGAAGCTTTCTTT. Its translation: CASSVRLENTEAFF.

The chain combines TRBV29-1 with TRBJ1-1; D is perhaps TRBD1 (5 bases). The V end was cut by 2 bases, the J end by 3 bases, with 13 bases between. The germline V gene encodes CDR1 SQVTM and CDR2 ANQGSEA. There are 14 residues in the CDR3. The CDR3 DNA reads TGCAGCGTTGAATCCCGGACGGGGGACACTGAAGCTTTCTTT. It encodes CSVESRTGDTEAFF.

J is TRBJ1-2 and V is TRBV12-3 or TRBV12-4; the D is unclear. This CDR3 is 16 amino acids long. The CDR3 is CPPYTPGSKPYYGYTF. CDR3 DNA: TGTCCCCCGTATACTCCGGGGAGCAAACCCTACTATGGCTACACCTTC.

In this sample, this clonotype turned up a few times. The chain links TRBV6-6 to TRBJ1-4; possible D gene TRBD1, 5 bases. Germline V gene data show CDR1 as MNHNY and CDR2 as SVGAGI (reference sequence). This CDR3 region has 14 residues. The V gene lost 2 bases and the J gene lost 8 bases, with 12 bases spanning the gap. CDR3 residues: CASSYGTLSEKLFF. CDR3 nucleotides: TGTGCCAGCAGTTACGGGACTCTATCGGAAAAACTGTTTTTT.

Remarks on this clonotype: One end of the junction does not line up with germline, which may come from a read error. The chain combines TRBV7-9 with TRBJ1-4, with D hard to call. Germline V gives CDR1 SEHNR, CDR2 FQNEAQ (reference sequence). This CDR3 has 11 residues. CDR3: CASSVGLQLLF. CDR3 DNA: TGTGCCAGCAGCGTTGGATTACAACTGCTTTTT.

The chain combines TRBV29-1 with TRBJ2-5; the D call may be TRBD1 or TRBD2 (6 bases each). Per the germline V gene, CDR1 is SQVTM and CDR2 is ANQGSEA. The length of the CDR3 is 12 residues. V was trimmed by 8 bases and J by 9 bases, leaving 19 bases between them. This CDR3 reads CSLRGTVVAQYF. CDR3 DNA: TGCAGCCTGAGGGGGACTGTCGTGGCCCAGTACTTC.

A few counts support this clonotype. This rearrangement joins TRBV29-1 to TRBJ2-1, with D possibly matching TRBD1 (6 bases). The CDR3 covers 12 residues. Trimming removed 4 bases from V and 8 bases from J, with 12 bases in between. Germline assignment: CDR1 SQVTM and CDR2 ANQGSEA. The CDR3 bases are TGCAGCGTTGTCAGGACAGCACATGAGCAGTTCTTC. It yields the protein CSVVRTAHEQFF.

CDR3 sequence reads: CASSQGGTSGTQETQYF. CDR3 nucleotide sequence: TGTGCCAGCAGCCAAGGGGGGACTAGCGGCACCCAAGAGACCCAGTACTTC. The chain carries TRBV3-1 and TRBJ2-5; 11 bases agree with TRBD2. After removal of 1 base from V and 1 base from J, the junction contained 5 bases not matched to a gene. The germline CDR1 and CDR2 sequences are LGHDT and YNNKEL (reference sequence). The CDR3 runs to 17 residues.

J is TRBJ2-1 and V is TRBV27, with TRBD2 identical over 11 bases. V lost 5 bases to trimming and J lost 0 bases; unmatched junction nucleotides: 9. Germline-derived CDR1 and CDR2 are MNHEY and SMNVEV (reference sequence). The CDR3 is 18 residues long. The CDR3 here is CASSPRTSGQGSYNEQFF. The CDR3, as DNA: TGTGCCAGCAGTCCCCGGACTAGCGGGCAGGGCTCCTACAATGAGCAGTTCTTC.

This clonotype was seen a few times. The rearrangement uses TRBV5-5 and TRBJ2-5; no reliable D call. Trimming removed 5 bases at V and 3 bases at J, with 11 bases between. This CDR3 region has 13 residues. Germline assignment: CDR1 SGHKS and CDR2 YYEKEE (reference sequence). The CDR3 bases are TGTGCCAGCAGGCGCCAAAGCGAAGAGACCCAGTACTTC. Translated, it gives CASRRQSEETQYF.

The rearrangement links TRBV3-1 to TRBJ1-1; D gene uncertain. With 1 base removed from V and 5 bases from J, the gap between germline ends came to 17 bases. This CDR3 has 16 residues. CDR1 and CDR2 from the germline V gene are LGHDT and YNNKEL (reference sequence). The CDR3 region has the DNA TGTGCCAGCAGCCAAGTTGGGAGTCAGGAGAGGACTGAAGCTTTCTTT. This translates into CASSQVGSQERTEAFF.